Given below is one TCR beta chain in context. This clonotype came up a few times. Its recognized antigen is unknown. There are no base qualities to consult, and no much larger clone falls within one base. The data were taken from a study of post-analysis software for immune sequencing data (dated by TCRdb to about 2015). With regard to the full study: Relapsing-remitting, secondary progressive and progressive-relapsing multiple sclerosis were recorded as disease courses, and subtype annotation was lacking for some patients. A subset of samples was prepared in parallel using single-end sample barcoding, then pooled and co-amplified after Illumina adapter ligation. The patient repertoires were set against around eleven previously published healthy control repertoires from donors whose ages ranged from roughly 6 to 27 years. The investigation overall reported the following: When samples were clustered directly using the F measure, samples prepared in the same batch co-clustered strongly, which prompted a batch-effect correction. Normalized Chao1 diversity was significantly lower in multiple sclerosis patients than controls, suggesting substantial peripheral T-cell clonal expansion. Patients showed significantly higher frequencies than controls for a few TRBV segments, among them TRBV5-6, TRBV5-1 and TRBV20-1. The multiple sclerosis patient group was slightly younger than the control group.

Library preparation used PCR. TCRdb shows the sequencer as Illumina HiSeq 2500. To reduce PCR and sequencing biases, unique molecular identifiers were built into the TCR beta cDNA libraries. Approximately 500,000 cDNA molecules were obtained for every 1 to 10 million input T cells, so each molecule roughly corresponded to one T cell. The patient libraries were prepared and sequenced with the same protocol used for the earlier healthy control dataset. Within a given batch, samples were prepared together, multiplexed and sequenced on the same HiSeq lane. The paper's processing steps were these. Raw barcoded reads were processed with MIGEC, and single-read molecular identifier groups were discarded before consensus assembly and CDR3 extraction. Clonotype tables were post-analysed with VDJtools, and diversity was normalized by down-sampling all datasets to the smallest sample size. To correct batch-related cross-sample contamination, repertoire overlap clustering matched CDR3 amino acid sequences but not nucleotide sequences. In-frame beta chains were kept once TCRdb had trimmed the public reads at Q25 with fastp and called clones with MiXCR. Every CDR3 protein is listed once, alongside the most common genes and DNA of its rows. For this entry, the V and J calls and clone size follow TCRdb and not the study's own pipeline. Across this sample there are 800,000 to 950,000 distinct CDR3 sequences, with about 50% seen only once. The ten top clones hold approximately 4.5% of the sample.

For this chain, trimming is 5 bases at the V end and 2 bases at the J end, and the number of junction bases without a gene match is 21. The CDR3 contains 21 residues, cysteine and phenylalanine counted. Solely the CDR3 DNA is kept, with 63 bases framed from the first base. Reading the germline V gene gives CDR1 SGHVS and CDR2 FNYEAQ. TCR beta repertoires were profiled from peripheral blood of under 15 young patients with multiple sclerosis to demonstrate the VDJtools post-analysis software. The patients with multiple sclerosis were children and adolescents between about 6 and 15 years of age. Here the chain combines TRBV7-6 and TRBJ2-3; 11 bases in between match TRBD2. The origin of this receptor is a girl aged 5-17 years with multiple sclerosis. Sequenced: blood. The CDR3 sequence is CASSRRAGQGLAEFSTDTQYF. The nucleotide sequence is TGTGCCAGCAGCCGAAGGGCGGGACAGGGACTAGCGGAGTTTTCCACAGATACGCAGTATTTT.